This is a list of T cell receptor beta chains from one sample in a study of blood T cell repertoires in COVID-19. Assay: immunoSEQ multiplex PCR; the TCRdb copy retains only in-frame clones and omits some. Of about 300,000 clones listed, around 88% were seen once; the top ten hold about 1.2%. Sequenced material: peripheral blood. The receptor source for this set is a woman in her fifties or sixties with acute or convalescent COVID-19. Each CDR3 is given without its conserved first and last residue.

V gene	J gene	CDR3 protein
TRBV6-5	TRBJ1-5	ASSYNSQGGQPQH
TRBV25-1	TRBJ1-1	ASIRAGLNSEAF
TRBV20-1	TRBJ2-1	SASPSGPYNEQF
TRBV10-3	TRBJ2-5	AISDPAGEQETQY
TRBV12-5	TRBJ1-1	ASGLDGYTEAF
TRBV5-5	TRBJ2-5	ASSLEGTGGETQY
TRBV3-1/TRBV3-2	TRBJ2-1	ASRPQGPTMEQF
TRBV27	TRBJ1-1	ASSLSVVNTEAF
TRBV2	TRBJ1-4	ASSQQGNNEKLF
TRBV5-4	TRBJ1-4	ASSNVQGFNEKLF
TRBV7-9	TRBJ1-1	ASSLGQMNTEAF
TRBV4-3	TRBJ2-5	ASSQDASGRAQY
TRBV19	TRBJ2-7	ASSIGGGTYEQY
TRBV6-5	TRBJ2-5	ASREDRGGETQY
TRBV19	TRBJ2-2	ALRTGETGELF
TRBV6-1	TRBJ1-2	ASSDPAVNYGYT
TRBV19	TRBJ2-2	ASIDGAGNTGELF
TRBV27	TRBJ1-6	ASNANHNSPLH
TRBV2	TRBJ1-2	ASTIDRTRDYGYT
TRBV6-2/TRBV6-3	TRBJ2-7	ASSYSTVDEQY
TRBV5-4	TRBJ2-3	ASSLGLAGGDTQY
TRBV7-3	TRBJ2-1	ASSLPKQGNEQF
TRBV19	TRBJ2-3	ASSHSGENTDTQY
TRBV5-5	TRBJ1-1	ASSVSGQGNTEAF
TRBV9	TRBJ1-4	ASSPLGGSGYEKLF
TRBV7-2	TRBJ2-1	ASSLIVTGGNEQF
TRBV4-1	TRBJ2-1	ASSRVGTHSYNEQF
TRBV2	TRBJ1-1	ASHRGQQNTEAF
TRBV5-5	TRBJ1-2	ASSTRDSREGYT
TRBV6-5	TRBJ2-2	ASRTGTYDTGELF
TRBV3-1/TRBV3-2	TRBJ1-5	ASSQELRPTVNQPQH
TRBV19	TRBJ2-1	ASTPGDRYNEQF
TRBV7-2	TRBJ2-1	ASSLWYEQF
TRBV5-1	TRBJ2-7	ASSFGTGAREQY
TRBV7-9	TRBJ1-5	ASSFVGDQPQH
TRBV5-4	TRBJ2-1	ASSRMGAGVPEQF
TRBV11-2	TRBJ1-6	ASSRPTSGNSPLH
TRBV27	TRBJ1-3	ASSLRQSGNTIY
TRBV9	TRBJ2-2	ASSVEGTANTGELF
TRBV18	TRBJ1-1	ASSPSRGNTEAF
TRBV3-1/TRBV3-2	TRBJ2-1	ASSQALGGVGYEQF
TRBV6-5	TRBJ1-3	ASRDSVGNTIY
TRBV6-5	TRBJ1-6	ASGVGQGYSPLH